This TCR beta chain was observed in a study of neurological immune-mediated disorders (dated by TCRdb to 2018 to 2020). Background on the whole study: The study compared peripheral blood TCR-beta repertoires of HTLV-I-associated myelopathy (HAM/TSP) patients, multiple sclerosis patients and healthy controls using UMI-based sequencing. Alongside PBMC samples, the set of more than 80 TCR-beta libraries contained longitudinal samples, technical triplicates, and paired CD4+ and CD8+ T-cell subsets that had been sorted. Technical triplicate libraries were sequenced to precisely calculate how much the frequency of each individual clone varied. Of the approximately 70 subjects in the cohort, approximately 15 were HAM/TSP patients, some 34 were multiple sclerosis patients, and 20 were healthy controls.

As encoded in the germline V gene, CDR1 is SGHTA while CDR2 is FQGNSA. Between the V and J ends, shortened by 1 base and 4 bases respectively, the junction contains 13 bases. The CDR3, cysteine through phenylalanine, is 15 amino acids long. The sequence is cut down to CDR3 DNA, 45 bases in frame from base 1. The time point label on this specimen signifies: technical triplicate 2. TCR libraries for sorted subsets were made from 800,000 to 1,000,000 sorted CD4+ or CD8+ T cells. Peripheral blood was subjected to Ficoll-Hypaque density gradient centrifugation to isolate PBMCs, which were then cryopreserved in liquid nitrogen. The study also sequenced paired sorted CD4+ and CD8+ subsets from healthy controls, HAM/TSP patients and MS patients. Results and caveats for the whole study, not just this receptor: No identical CDR3 amino acid sequences were found to be shared among expanded clones across subjects, suggesting that TCR-beta repertoires were private in all groups. TCR clonal expansion was highest in HAM/TSP patients and lowest in MS patients, with MS patients falling below even healthy controls.

cDNA synthesis used template-switch 5'RACE with a primer carrying a 10-nucleotide random unique molecular identifier tagging each TCR transcript. Over 170 million TCR-beta sequences, covering 15-18 subjects, were produced in each sequencing run. Total RNA was extracted with the RNeasy kit. The KAPA Real-time Library Amplification kit was used to amplify TCR-beta VDJ regions with primers for the TCR constant region and the 5'RACE anchor. Sample indexes and Illumina adaptors were added in a first PCR, after which library yield was increased in a second PCR. After Ampure bead purification, the TCR product of roughly 650 bp was size-selected on a 2% E-gel SizeSelection system. Before pooling, libraries had their quality checked on a Bioanalyzer, their concentration measured with Qubit, and their quantity determined with the Kapa Library Quantification kit. An Illumina HiSeq 2500 was used to sequence the libraries paired-end at 2 x 150 bp. To increase sequence diversity, roughly 25-31% phiX was spiked into each library pool. Concerning the study's data processing: The quality-filtered reads were processed with the UMI-based MiGEC pipeline, whose error correction step removed more than 80% of the raw TCR sequences. VDJ genes were aligned to IMGT germline references, and clonotypes were defined by unique CDR3 amino acid sequence plus V-J genes. Clonal expansion, Shannon diversity and CDR3 relatedness (CalcPairwiseDistances, ClusterSamples) were evaluated with VDJtools, and phylogenetic trees were built with CLCbio workbench. Clones with at least 8 unique UMIs were defined as expanded, with this threshold being based on coefficient-of-variation modelling across technical triplicates. The public reads were reprocessed in TCRdb via fastp at Q25 and MiXCR, keeping in-frame beta chains. One record per CDR3 amino acid sequence lists the most common genes and DNA. These V and J calls derive from TCRdb rather than the authors' analysis. For this sample there are roughly 30,000 distinct CDR3 sequences; roughly 13% appear just once. In total, the top ten clones hold 5% to 6.5% of the sample.

This clonotype was observed at least ten times. The clone's antigen remains unknown. The input lacks base qualities; no much larger clone sits a single base away. The sequencing input was CD4+ T cells from blood. This receptor was obtained from a female donor with HTLV-1-associated myelopathy (HAM/TSP). In this chain, TRBV7-2 is recombined with TRBJ1-2; the D gene is possibly TRBD1, with 6 bases matching. The sequence in DNA is TGTGCCAGCAGCTTAGACAGGGCGGCCTCCTATGGCTACACCTTC. This sequence encodes CASSLDRAASYGYTF.